A selection of T cell receptor beta chains follows, all from one sample in a study of T-cell reconstitution after alpha-beta-depleted transplantation in children. TCRdb fed the PCR reads into MiXCR, producing one record per CDR3 protein. Of around 700,000 distinct CDR3 sequences in the sample, roughly 13% were seen once. This specimen was PBMCs, taken before TCRalphabeta/CD19-depleted stem cell transplant. The receptors were sampled from a girl aged 2-9 years with congenital amegakaryocytic thrombocytopenia, due to receive a stem cell transplant. CDR3s include the opening cysteine and the closing phenylalanine or tryptophan. The order of the fields is clone size, J gene, V gene, D gene, CDR3 DNA, CDR3 protein. The D gene is left open where the match is weak. For some rows the clone size is stated as once, few or many, or as a class when expanded; others skip it.

abundance: many
j_gene: TRBJ2-5
v_gene: TRBV5-1
d_gene: NA
CDR3nt: TGCGCCAGCAGCTCGGGGTCGAGTCAAGAGACCCAGTACTTC
CDR3aa: CASSSGSSQETQYF

abundance: few
j_gene: TRBJ2-5
v_gene: TRBV5-1
d_gene: TRBD2
CDR3nt: TGCGCCAGCACGCCTAGCGGGAGAGTTGAGACCCAGTACTTC
CDR3aa: CASTPSGRVETQYF

abundance: many
j_gene: TRBJ2-1
v_gene: TRBV4-1
d_gene: NA
CDR3nt: TGCGCCAGCAGCCATTTAACGGGACTTTACAATGAGCAGTTCTTC
CDR3aa: CASSHLTGLYNEQFF

abundance: few
j_gene: TRBJ1-3
v_gene: TRBV29-1
d_gene: NA
CDR3nt: TGCAGCGTTGAAGATGTTGACTCCTCTGGAAACACCATATATTTT
CDR3aa: CSVEDVDSSGNTIYF

abundance: NA
j_gene: TRBJ2-1
v_gene: TRBV9
d_gene: TRBD2
CDR3nt: TGTGCCAGCAGCGCCGGGACTAGCGGTAAAGGGGACAATGAGCAGTTCTTC
CDR3aa: CASSAGTSGKGDNEQFF

abundance: NA
j_gene: TRBJ2-4
v_gene: TRBV5-4
d_gene: TRBD2
CDR3nt: TGTGCCAGCAGCTTGCGGGAGGGCAGCCCCATTCAGTACTTC
CDR3aa: CASSLREGSPIQYF

abundance: once
j_gene: TRBJ1-1
v_gene: TRBV7-8
d_gene: NA
CDR3nt: TGTGCCACGAGCGTGAACACTGAAGCTTTCTTT
CDR3aa: CATSVNTEAFF

abundance: NA
j_gene: TRBJ2-7
v_gene: TRBV27
d_gene: NA
CDR3nt: TGTGCCAGCAGTTTATGGGGGACCCCCGTCGAGCAGTACTTC
CDR3aa: CASSLWGTPVEQYF

abundance: many
j_gene: TRBJ2-7
v_gene: TRBV10-3
d_gene: NA
CDR3nt: TGTGCCATCAGTGAGTATTCCCTAATCTCCTACGAGCAGTACTTC
CDR3aa: CAISEYSLISYEQYF

abundance: many
j_gene: TRBJ1-1
v_gene: TRBV5-1
d_gene: NA
CDR3nt: TGCGCCAGCAGCTTGGAGTTGAGAGGGGGGACTGAAGCTTTCTTT
CDR3aa: CASSLELRGGTEAFF

abundance: many
j_gene: TRBJ2-1
v_gene: TRBV7-2
d_gene: NA
CDR3nt: TGTGCCAGCAGCTTATACGGCGGTGAGCAGTTCTTC
CDR3aa: CASSLYGGEQFF

abundance: many
j_gene: TRBJ2-7
v_gene: TRBV29-1
d_gene: TRBD1
CDR3nt: TGCAGCGTCCGTGGGACAGGGGACGCACTCTACGAGCAGTACTTC
CDR3aa: CSVRGTGDALYEQYF

abundance: few
j_gene: TRBJ2-7
v_gene: TRBV7-9
d_gene: NA
CDR3nt: TGTGCCAGCAGCGATTCGACAGGAGAATACGAGCAGTACTTC
CDR3aa: CASSDSTGEYEQYF

abundance: many
j_gene: TRBJ2-1
v_gene: TRBV29-1
d_gene: TRBD1
CDR3nt: TGCAGCGTTAGGATGACAGGGAATTACAATGAGCAGTTCTTC
CDR3aa: CSVRMTGNYNEQFF

abundance: NA
j_gene: TRBJ2-1
v_gene: TRBV20-1
d_gene: NA
CDR3nt: TGCAGTGCGGTAGGGCGGGACGCCTACAATGAGCAGTTCTTC
CDR3aa: CSAVGRDAYNEQFF

abundance: many
j_gene: TRBJ1-3
v_gene: TRBV4-1
d_gene: NA
CDR3nt: TGCGCCAGCAGCCATCAGGGGTTCTCTGGAAACACCATATATTTT
CDR3aa: CASSHQGFSGNTIYF

abundance: many
j_gene: TRBJ1-5
v_gene: TRBV27
d_gene: NA
CDR3nt: TGTGCCAGCAGTTTAAATTCGTTAACAGCTAGCAATCAGCCCCAGCATTTT
CDR3aa: CASSLNSLTASNQPQHF

abundance: NA
j_gene: TRBJ2-3
v_gene: TRBV5-1
d_gene: TRBD2
CDR3nt: TGCGCCAGCAGCTTGGTACTAGCGGAGGCGGTCACAGATACGCAGTATTTT
CDR3aa: CASSLVLAEAVTDTQYF

abundance: many
j_gene: TRBJ2-2
v_gene: TRBV29-1
d_gene: NA
CDR3nt: TGCAGCGTTGCAGGGGATAACACCGGGGAGCTGTTTTTT
CDR3aa: CSVAGDNTGELFF

abundance: NA
j_gene: TRBJ2-1
v_gene: TRBV4-1
d_gene: TRBD1
CDR3nt: TGCGCCAGCAGCCACAAACCGGGACAGTGGAGGAATGAGCAGTTCTTC
CDR3aa: CASSHKPGQWRNEQFF

abundance: few
j_gene: TRBJ1-4
v_gene: TRBV12-3/TRBV12-4
d_gene: NA
CDR3nt: TGTGCCAGCAGCCAAGCCACCGCGACAGACGGGGGCATTGAAAAACTGTTTTTT
CDR3aa: CASSQATATDGGIEKLFF

abundance: many
j_gene: TRBJ1-1
v_gene: TRBV20-1
d_gene: NA
CDR3nt: TGCAGTGCTCGACTTTGGAAGGTTGATGAAGCTTTCTTT
CDR3aa: CSARLWKVDEAFF

abundance: many
j_gene: TRBJ2-4
v_gene: TRBV12-3/TRBV12-4
d_gene: TRBD1
CDR3nt: TGTGCCAGCAGTTCATCGGGACAGCCCTCACAGTACTTC
CDR3aa: CASSSSGQPSQYF

abundance: few
j_gene: TRBJ2-1
v_gene: TRBV27
d_gene: NA
CDR3nt: TGTGCCGGAGACTTTCCGGATCCACCCCTCAATGAGCAGTTCTTC
CDR3aa: CAGDFPDPPLNEQFF

abundance: NA
j_gene: TRBJ2-2
v_gene: TRBV25-1
d_gene: NA
CDR3nt: TGTGCCAGCAGAGAAACAGGGTTATTCTCCGGGGAGCTGTTTTTT
CDR3aa: CASRETGLFSGELFF

abundance: many
j_gene: TRBJ2-7
v_gene: TRBV20-1
d_gene: NA
CDR3nt: TGCAGTGCTAACTGGAATTACGAGCAGTACTTC
CDR3aa: CSANWNYEQYF

abundance: NA
j_gene: TRBJ2-3
v_gene: TRBV20-1
d_gene: TRBD2
CDR3nt: TGCAGTGCCCGCTATAGCGGGAAGCGTGAGGATACGCAGTATTTT
CDR3aa: CSARYSGKREDTQYF

abundance: many
j_gene: TRBJ2-1
v_gene: TRBV7-2
d_gene: TRBD2
CDR3nt: TGTGCCAGCAGCCCTGGACTAGCGGAGAGGACTGTTTATGAGCAGTTCTTC
CDR3aa: CASSPGLAERTVYEQFF

abundance: many
j_gene: TRBJ2-1
v_gene: TRBV25-1
d_gene: NA
CDR3nt: TGTGCCAGCCCCCCTAGGTTCAGCGGCAGCTCCTACAATGAGCAGTTCTTC
CDR3aa: CASPPRFSGSSYNEQFF

abundance: many
j_gene: TRBJ2-1
v_gene: TRBV5-4
d_gene: TRBD1
CDR3nt: TGTGCCAGCAATTCACAGGGGGTCCCCTACAATGAGCAGTTCTTC
CDR3aa: CASNSQGVPYNEQFF

abundance: once
j_gene: TRBJ2-7
v_gene: TRBV13
d_gene: TRBD2
CDR3nt: TGTGCCTTCTGCTTAATCAGGGAACCCGGGACTAGCGGCTACGAGCAGTACTTC
CDR3aa: CAFCLIREPGTSGYEQYF

abundance: many
j_gene: TRBJ2-2
v_gene: TRBV5-5
d_gene: TRBD2
CDR3nt: TGTGCCAGCAGCTTGTATCTAGCGGGAGAGGAGCTGTTTTTT
CDR3aa: CASSLYLAGEELFF

abundance: many
j_gene: TRBJ2-7
v_gene: TRBV29-1
d_gene: NA
CDR3nt: TGCAGCGTGGTGGGGGATAGCGGTGAGCAGTACTTC
CDR3aa: CSVVGDSGEQYF

abundance: many
j_gene: TRBJ2-5
v_gene: TRBV5-5
d_gene: TRBD2
CDR3nt: TGTGCCAGCACCTTTGGGCTAGCGGGAGAGACCCAGTACTTC
CDR3aa: CASTFGLAGETQYF

abundance: NA
j_gene: TRBJ2-7
v_gene: TRBV7-9
d_gene: NA
CDR3nt: TGTGCCAGCAGCCCCCCAATAGGGAACTACGAGCAGTACTTC
CDR3aa: CASSPPIGNYEQYF

abundance: NA
j_gene: TRBJ2-3
v_gene: TRBV20-1
d_gene: NA
CDR3nt: TGCAGTGCTAGATGGGGGTTCACAGATACGCAGTATTTT
CDR3aa: CSARWGFTDTQYF

abundance: NA
j_gene: TRBJ2-7
v_gene: TRBV5-1
d_gene: TRBD2
CDR3nt: TGCGCCAGCAGCAAAAGACTAGCGGAGGCATTCTACGAGCAGTACTTC
CDR3aa: CASSKRLAEAFYEQYF

abundance: many
j_gene: TRBJ1-1
v_gene: TRBV10-3
d_gene: NA
CDR3nt: TGTGCCATTTATGTTGGCACTGAAGCTTTCTTT
CDR3aa: CAIYVGTEAFF

abundance: NA
j_gene: TRBJ1-1
v_gene: TRBV5-6
d_gene: NA
CDR3nt: TGTGCCAGCAGCTTCGCCGGAGATTTTACGAACACTGAAGCTTTCTTT
CDR3aa: CASSFAGDFTNTEAFF

abundance: many
j_gene: TRBJ2-5
v_gene: TRBV20-1
d_gene: TRBD2
CDR3nt: TGCAGTGCTAGAGAGCTAGCGGGAGGAGGAGAGACCCAGTACTTC
CDR3aa: CSARELAGGGETQYF

abundance: few
j_gene: TRBJ2-2
v_gene: TRBV29-1
d_gene: TRBD2
CDR3nt: TGCAGCGTTGAACGGGAGGGCCGAGGGACCGGGGAGCTGTTTTTT
CDR3aa: CSVEREGRGTGELFF

abundance: NA
j_gene: TRBJ2-1
v_gene: TRBV18
d_gene: NA
CDR3nt: TGTGCCAGCTCACCAGCCCTACTCGACAATGAGCAGTTCTTC
CDR3aa: CASSPALLDNEQFF

abundance: few
j_gene: TRBJ2-3
v_gene: TRBV30
d_gene: TRBD1
CDR3nt: TGTGCCTGGAGCCCGGGACAGGGAGACACAGATACGCAGTATTTT
CDR3aa: CAWSPGQGDTDTQYF

abundance: many
j_gene: TRBJ2-5
v_gene: TRBV7-6
d_gene: NA
CDR3nt: TGTGCCAGCAGCGCCAGGGTGGAGGGAGAGACCCAGTACTTC
CDR3aa: CASSARVEGETQYF

abundance: many
j_gene: TRBJ2-5
v_gene: TRBV12-3/TRBV12-4
d_gene: TRBD2
CDR3nt: TGTGCCAGCAGTTTCCCAGGGACTAGCGGGAGACCCCAAGAGACCCAGTACTTC
CDR3aa: CASSFPGTSGRPQETQYF

abundance: many
j_gene: TRBJ2-7
v_gene: TRBV10-1
d_gene: TRBD2
CDR3nt: TGCGCCAGCAGACTAGCGGGAGGGTCCTACGAGCAGTACTTC
CDR3aa: CASRLAGGSYEQYF

abundance: few
j_gene: TRBJ1-2
v_gene: TRBV30
d_gene: TRBD1
CDR3nt: TGTGCCTGGAGTCCATACCGGGACAGGGTGAATGGCTACACCTTC
CDR3aa: CAWSPYRDRVNGYTF

abundance: few
j_gene: TRBJ2-5
v_gene: TRBV28
d_gene: NA
CDR3nt: TGTGCCAGCAGTTCTAATTGGTTGGTTGTGAGGGAGACCCAGTACTTC
CDR3aa: CASSSNWLVVRETQYF

abundance: few
j_gene: TRBJ1-6
v_gene: TRBV28
d_gene: NA
CDR3nt: TGTGCCAGCAGCCAAGGGACCCGGGGGAAATTATCACCCCTCCACTTT
CDR3aa: CASSQGTRGKLSPLHF

abundance: many
j_gene: TRBJ2-1
v_gene: TRBV7-6
d_gene: TRBD2
CDR3nt: TGTGCCAGCAGCCAACCCACTAGCGGCTACAATGAGCAGTTCTTC
CDR3aa: CASSQPTSGYNEQFF

abundance: NA
j_gene: TRBJ2-2
v_gene: TRBV5-5
d_gene: NA
CDR3nt: TGTGCCAGCAGCGATTTAGGACCACTGGCCGGGGAGCTGTTTTTT
CDR3aa: CASSDLGPLAGELFF

abundance: many
j_gene: TRBJ2-1
v_gene: TRBV10-3
d_gene: TRBD2
CDR3nt: TGTGCCACACGCTCGGCTAGCGGGGACAATGAGCAGTTCTTC
CDR3aa: CATRSASGDNEQFF

abundance: NA
j_gene: TRBJ2-3
v_gene: TRBV3-1
d_gene: NA
CDR3nt: TGTGCCAGCAGCCAGGGCTCAACAGATGCGCAGTATTTT
CDR3aa: CASSQGSTDAQYF